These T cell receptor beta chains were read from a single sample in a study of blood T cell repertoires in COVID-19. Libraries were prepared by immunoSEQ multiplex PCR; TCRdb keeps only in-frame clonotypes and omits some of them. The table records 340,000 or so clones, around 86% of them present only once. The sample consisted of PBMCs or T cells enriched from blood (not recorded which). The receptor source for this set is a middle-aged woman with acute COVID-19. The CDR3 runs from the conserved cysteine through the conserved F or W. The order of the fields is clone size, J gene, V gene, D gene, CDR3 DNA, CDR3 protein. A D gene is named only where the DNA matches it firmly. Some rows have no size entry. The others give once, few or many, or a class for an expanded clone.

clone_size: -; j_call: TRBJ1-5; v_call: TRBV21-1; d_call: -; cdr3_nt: TGTGCCAGCAGCAAAGATAATCCAGGGGTATATAGCAATCAGCCCCAGCATTTT; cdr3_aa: CASSKDNPGVYSNQPQHF
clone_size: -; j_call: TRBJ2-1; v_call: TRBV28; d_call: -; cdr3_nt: TGTGCCAGCAGTTTACAGCGGACCTACAATGAGCAGTTCTTC; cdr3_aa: CASSLQRTYNEQFF
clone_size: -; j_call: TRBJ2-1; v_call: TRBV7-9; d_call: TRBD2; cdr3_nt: TGTGCCAGCAGTTCCGGACTAGCGGGGATCAATGAGCAGTTCTTC; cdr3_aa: CASSSGLAGINEQFF
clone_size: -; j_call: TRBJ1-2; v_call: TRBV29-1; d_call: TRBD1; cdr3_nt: TGCAGCGGTCAGATGGGGACAGGTCATGGCTACACCTTC; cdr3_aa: CSGQMGTGHGYTF
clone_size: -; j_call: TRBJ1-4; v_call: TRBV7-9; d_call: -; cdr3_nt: TGTGCCAGCAGCTTCAGGACAAATAATGAAAAACTGTTTTTT; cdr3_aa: CASSFRTNNEKLFF
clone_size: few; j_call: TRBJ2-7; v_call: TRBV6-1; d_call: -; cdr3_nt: TGTGCCAGCAGTGCGTTACCAGACAGGTTTATCTACGAGCAGTACTTC; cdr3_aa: CASSALPDRFIYEQYF
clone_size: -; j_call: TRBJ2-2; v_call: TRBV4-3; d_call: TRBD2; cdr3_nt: TGCGCCAGCAGCCAAGGCCTAGCGGGGTACACCGGGGAGCTGTTTTTT; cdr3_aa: CASSQGLAGYTGELFF
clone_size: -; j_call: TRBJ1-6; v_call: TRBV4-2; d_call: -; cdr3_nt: TGTGCCAGCAGCCCGCAAGGGGGATTACGGTCACCCCTCCACTTT; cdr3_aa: CASSPQGGLRSPLHF
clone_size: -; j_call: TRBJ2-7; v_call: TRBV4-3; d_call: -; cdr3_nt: TGCGCCAGCAGCCCCGATGCAGGGGAGGGAGGCTACGAGCAGTACTTC; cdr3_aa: CASSPDAGEGGYEQYF
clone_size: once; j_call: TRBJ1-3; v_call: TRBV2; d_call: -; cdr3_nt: TGTGCCAGCAGCCTACTTCAGGTCTCTGGAAACACCATATATTTT; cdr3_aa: CASSLLQVSGNTIYF
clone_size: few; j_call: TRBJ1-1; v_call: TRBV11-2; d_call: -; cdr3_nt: TGTGCCAGCAGCCGGCGGGGGCCAAACACTGAAGCTTTCTTT; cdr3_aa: CASSRRGPNTEAFF
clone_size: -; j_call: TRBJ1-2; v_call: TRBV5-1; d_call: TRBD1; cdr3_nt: TGCGCCAGCAGCTTCGGGGACAGAAGCTATGGCTACACCTTC; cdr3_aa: CASSFGDRSYGYTF
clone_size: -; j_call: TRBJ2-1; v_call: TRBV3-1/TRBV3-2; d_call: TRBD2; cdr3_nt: TGTGCCAGCAGCCAAGGAGCGGGAGGCTCCTACAATGAGCAGTTCTTC; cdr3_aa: CASSQGAGGSYNEQFF
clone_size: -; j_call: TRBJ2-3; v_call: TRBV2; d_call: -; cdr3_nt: TGTGCCAGCTACGACCGGGTTAAAGATACGCAGTATTTT; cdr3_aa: CASYDRVKDTQYF
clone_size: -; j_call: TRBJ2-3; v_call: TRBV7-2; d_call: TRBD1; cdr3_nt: TGTGCCAGCAGCCGCCGGGACAGGGTGTATTTT; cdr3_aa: CASSRRDRVYF
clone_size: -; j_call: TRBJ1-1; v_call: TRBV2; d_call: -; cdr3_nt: TGTGCCAGCAGGTACAGGGTTTTGAACACTGAAGCTTTCTTT; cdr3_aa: CASRYRVLNTEAFF
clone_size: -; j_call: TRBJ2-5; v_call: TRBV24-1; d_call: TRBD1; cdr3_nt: TGTGCCACCAGTGAGTACCGGGACAGGGGGCGCGTGGCTATTCGTTCCCTAAAAGAGACCCAGTACTTC; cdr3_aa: CATSEYRDRGRVAIRSLKETQYF
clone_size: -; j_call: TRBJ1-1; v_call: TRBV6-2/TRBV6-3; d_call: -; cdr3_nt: TGTGCCAGCAGTTATTTCCCCAGGGAAAAAGCTTTCTTT; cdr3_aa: CASSYFPREKAFF
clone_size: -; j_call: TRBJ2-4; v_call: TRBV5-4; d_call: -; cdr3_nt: TGTGCCAGCAGCTTGGGCGGGGCAGGAAAAAGTCCCAAAAACATTCAGTACTTC; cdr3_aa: CASSLGGAGKSPKNIQYF
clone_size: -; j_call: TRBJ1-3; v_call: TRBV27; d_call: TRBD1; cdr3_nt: TGTGCCAGCAGCGGACAGGGCAGTTATGGAAACACCATATATTTT; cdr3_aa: CASSGQGSYGNTIYF
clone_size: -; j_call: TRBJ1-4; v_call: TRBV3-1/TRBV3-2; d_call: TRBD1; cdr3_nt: TGTGCCAGCAGCCGGGGACAGGGGAGCGAAAAACTGTTTTTT; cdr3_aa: CASSRGQGSEKLFF
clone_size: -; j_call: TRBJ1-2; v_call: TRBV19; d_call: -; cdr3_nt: TGTGCCAGTACTCGGGGATTTGGGTATGGCTACACCTTC; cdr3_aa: CASTRGFGYGYTF
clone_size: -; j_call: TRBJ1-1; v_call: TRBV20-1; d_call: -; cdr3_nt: TGCAGTGCTTACAGGGACGCTGAAGCTTTCTTT; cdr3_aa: CSAYRDAEAFF
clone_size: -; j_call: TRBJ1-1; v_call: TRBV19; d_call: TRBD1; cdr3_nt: TGTGCCACCGACAGGGAGAACACTGAAGCTTTCTTT; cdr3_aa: CATDRENTEAFF
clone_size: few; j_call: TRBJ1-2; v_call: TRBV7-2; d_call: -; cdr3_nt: TGTGCCAGCAGCCTAGCCCAGGGTAACTATGGCTACACCTTC; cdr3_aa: CASSLAQGNYGYTF
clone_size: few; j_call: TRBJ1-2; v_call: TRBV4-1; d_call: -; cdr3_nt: TGCGCCAGCAGCCATCAATCGACAGGCAACTATGGCTACACCTTC; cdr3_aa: CASSHQSTGNYGYTF
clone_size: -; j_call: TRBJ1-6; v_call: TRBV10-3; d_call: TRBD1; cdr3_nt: TGTGCCATATCAACGGACAGGCCCCCGTCTCTTCCCCTCCACTTT; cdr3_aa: CAISTDRPPSLPLHF
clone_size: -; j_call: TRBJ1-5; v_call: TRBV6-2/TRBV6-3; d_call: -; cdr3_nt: TGTGCCAGCAGTCCCGGACAGCTGTATCAGCCCCAGCATTTT; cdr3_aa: CASSPGQLYQPQHF
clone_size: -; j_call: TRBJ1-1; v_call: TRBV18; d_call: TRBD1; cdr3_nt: TGTGCCAGCTCACCGGGACAGGACACTGAAGCTTTCTTT; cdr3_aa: CASSPGQDTEAFF
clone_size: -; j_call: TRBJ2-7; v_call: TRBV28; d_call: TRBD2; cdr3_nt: TGTGCCAGCTGTAAGGCGGGAGGGAACGCCTACGAGCAGTACTTC; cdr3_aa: CASCKAGGNAYEQYF
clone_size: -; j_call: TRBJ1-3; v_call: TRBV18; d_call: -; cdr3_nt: TGTGCCAGCTCACCGCAGGGTCGCTCTGGAAACACCATATATTTT; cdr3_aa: CASSPQGRSGNTIYF
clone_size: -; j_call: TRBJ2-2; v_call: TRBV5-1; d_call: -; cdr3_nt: TGCGCCAGCAGCTACGAGAGGGCGCTGGAAGCCGGGGAGCTGTTTTTT; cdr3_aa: CASSYERALEAGELFF
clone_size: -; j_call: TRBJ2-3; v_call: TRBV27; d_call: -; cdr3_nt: TGTGCCAGCAGTTTAAACAGGGCACCTAGCACAGATACGCAGTATTTT; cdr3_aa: CASSLNRAPSTDTQYF
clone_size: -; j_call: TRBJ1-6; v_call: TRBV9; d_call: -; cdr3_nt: TGTGCCAGCAGCGTAGGTGCGGGGGCGACAAATTCACCCCTCCACTTT; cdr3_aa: CASSVGAGATNSPLHF
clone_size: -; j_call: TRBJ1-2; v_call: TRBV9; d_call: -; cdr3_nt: TGTGCCAGCTCTCAGGGAAACTATGGCTACACCTTC; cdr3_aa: CASSQGNYGYTF
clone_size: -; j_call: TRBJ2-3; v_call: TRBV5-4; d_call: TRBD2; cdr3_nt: TGTGCCAGCAGCCCGGGGGCAAGACTAGCGGGAGGTGGGACAGATACGCAGTATTTT; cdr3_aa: CASSPGARLAGGGTDTQYF
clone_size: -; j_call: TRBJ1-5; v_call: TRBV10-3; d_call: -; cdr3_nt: TGTGCCATCAGCAAGGACAGTAGCAATCAGCCCCAGCATTTT; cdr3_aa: CAISKDSSNQPQHF
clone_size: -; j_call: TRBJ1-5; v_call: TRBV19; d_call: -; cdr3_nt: TGTGCCAGTAGTATTGGGATCGTCGGGGAAAATCAGCCCCAGCATTTT; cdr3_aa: CASSIGIVGENQPQHF
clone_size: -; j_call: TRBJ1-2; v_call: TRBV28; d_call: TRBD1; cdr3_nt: TGTGCCAGCAGTCCTCGACAGGGGGCGAGATATGGCTACACCTTC; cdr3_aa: CASSPRQGARYGYTF
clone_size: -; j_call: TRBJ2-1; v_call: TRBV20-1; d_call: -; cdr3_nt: TGCAGTGCTAGTAGTTGGCTCCTCGGGAATGAGCAGTTCTTC; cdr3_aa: CSASSWLLGNEQFF
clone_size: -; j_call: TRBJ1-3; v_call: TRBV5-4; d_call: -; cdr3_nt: TGTGCCAGCAGCCAGGATCAAGCTGGAAACACCATATATTTT; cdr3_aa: CASSQDQAGNTIYF
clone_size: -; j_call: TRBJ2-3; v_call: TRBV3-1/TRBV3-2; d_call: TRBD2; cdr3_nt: TGTGCCAGCAGCCAAGTATCTAGCGGGAGGGCAGGAGATACGCAGTATTTT; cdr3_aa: CASSQVSSGRAGDTQYF
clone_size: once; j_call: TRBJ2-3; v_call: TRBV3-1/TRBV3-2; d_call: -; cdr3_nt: TGTGCCAGCAGCCGGAGGGGCAGGGAGACAGATACGCAGTATTTT; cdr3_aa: CASSRRGRETDTQYF
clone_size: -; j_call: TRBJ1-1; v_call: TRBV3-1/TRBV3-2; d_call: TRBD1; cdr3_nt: TGTGCCAGCAGCCGCGGGACAGAGGCGAACACTGAAGCTTTCTTT; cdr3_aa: CASSRGTEANTEAFF
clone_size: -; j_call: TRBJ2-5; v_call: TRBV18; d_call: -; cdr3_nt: TGTGCCAGCTCACCACCAGGGAGAGAGACCCAGTACTTC; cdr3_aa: CASSPPGRETQYF
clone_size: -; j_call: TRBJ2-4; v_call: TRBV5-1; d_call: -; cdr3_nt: TGCGCCAGCAGCTTGGAGTCTCGGTTTCAGGGCAAAAACATTCAGTACTTC; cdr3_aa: CASSLESRFQGKNIQYF
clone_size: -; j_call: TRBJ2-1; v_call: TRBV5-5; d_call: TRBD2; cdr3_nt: TGTGCCAGCAGCCCCTACCTACTAGCGGGACGGGATGAGCAGTTCTTC; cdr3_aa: CASSPYLLAGRDEQFF
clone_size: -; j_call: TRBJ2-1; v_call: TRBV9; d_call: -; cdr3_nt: TGTGCCAGCAGCCTAGCCCACGAGGCCTACAATGAGCAGTTCTTC; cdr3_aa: CASSLAHEAYNEQFF
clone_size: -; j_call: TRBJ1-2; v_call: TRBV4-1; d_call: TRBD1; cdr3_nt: TGCGCCAGCAGCCAAGATGCAGGGGGCGTGATAATAAGTGGCTACACCTTC; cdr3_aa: CASSQDAGGVIISGYTF
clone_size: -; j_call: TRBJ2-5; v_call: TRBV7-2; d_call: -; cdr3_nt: TGTGCCAGCAGCTTATACAGGGTTCACGAGACCCAGTACTTC; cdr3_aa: CASSLYRVHETQYF
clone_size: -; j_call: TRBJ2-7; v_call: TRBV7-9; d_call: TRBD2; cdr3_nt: TGTGCCAGCAGCTCATATCTAGCGGGGTCAGGGGAGCAGTACTTC; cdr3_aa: CASSSYLAGSGEQYF
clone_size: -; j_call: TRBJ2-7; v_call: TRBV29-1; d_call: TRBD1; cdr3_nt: TGCAGCGTGTCCGGGACAGGGGGCGGCGAGCAGTACTTC; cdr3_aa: CSVSGTGGGEQYF